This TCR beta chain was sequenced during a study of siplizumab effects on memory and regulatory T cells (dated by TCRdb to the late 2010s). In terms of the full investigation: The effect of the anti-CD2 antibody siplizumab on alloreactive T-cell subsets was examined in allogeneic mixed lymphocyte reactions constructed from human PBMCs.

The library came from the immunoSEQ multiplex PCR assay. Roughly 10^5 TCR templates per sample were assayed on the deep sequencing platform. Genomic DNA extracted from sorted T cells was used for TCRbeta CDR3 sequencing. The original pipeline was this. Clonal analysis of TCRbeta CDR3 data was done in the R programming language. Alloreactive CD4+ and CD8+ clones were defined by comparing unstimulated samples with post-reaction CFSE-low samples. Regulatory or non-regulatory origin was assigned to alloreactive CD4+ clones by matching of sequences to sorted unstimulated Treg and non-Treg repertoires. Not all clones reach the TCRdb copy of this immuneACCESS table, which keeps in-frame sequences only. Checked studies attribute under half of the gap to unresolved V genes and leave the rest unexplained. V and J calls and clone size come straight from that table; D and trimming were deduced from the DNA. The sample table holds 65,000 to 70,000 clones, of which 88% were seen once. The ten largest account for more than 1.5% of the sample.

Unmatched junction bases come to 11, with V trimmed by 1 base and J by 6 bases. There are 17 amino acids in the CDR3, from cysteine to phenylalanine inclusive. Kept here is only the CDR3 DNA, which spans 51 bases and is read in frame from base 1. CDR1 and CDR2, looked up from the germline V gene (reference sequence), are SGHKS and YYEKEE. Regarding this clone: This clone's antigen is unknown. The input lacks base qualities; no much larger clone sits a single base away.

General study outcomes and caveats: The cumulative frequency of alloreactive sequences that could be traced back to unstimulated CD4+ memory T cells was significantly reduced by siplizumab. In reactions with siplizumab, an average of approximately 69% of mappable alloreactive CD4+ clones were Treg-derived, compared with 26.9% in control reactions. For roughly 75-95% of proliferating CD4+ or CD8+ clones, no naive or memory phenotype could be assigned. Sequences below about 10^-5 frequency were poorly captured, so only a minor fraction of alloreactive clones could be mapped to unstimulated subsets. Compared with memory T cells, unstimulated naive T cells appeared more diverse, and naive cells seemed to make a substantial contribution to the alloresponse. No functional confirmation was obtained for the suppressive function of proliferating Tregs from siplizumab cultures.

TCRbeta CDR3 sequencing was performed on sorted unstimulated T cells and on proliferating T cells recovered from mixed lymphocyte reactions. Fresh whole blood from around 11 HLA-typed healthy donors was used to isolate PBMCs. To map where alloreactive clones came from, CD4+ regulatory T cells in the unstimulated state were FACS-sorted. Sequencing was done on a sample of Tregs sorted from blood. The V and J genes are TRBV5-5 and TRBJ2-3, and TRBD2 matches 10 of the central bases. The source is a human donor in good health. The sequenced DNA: TGTGCCAGCAGCTTGATGGTGACCGGGACTAGCGCCGATACGCAGTATTTT. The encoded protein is CASSLMVTGTSADTQYF. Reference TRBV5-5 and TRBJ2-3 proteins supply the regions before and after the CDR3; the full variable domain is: DAGVTQSPTHLIKTRGQQVTLRCSPISGHKSVSWYQQVLGQGPQFIFQYYEKEERGRGNFPDRFSARQFPNYSSELNVNALLLGDSALYLCASSLMVTGTSADTQYFGPGTRLTVL.